This T cell receptor (beta chain) was found in a study of blood T cell repertoires in COVID-19. Overall study context: From T cells, B-cell-depleted T cells, or PBMCs came the material, which was cDNA or gDNA.

Germline CDR1 LGHDT, CDR2 YNNKEL (reference sequence). V was clipped by 4 bases and J by 4 bases; unmatched bases: 5. The CDR3 length is 14 residues. The protocol was immunoSEQ multiplex PCR, while the TCRdb copy is restricted to in-frame clones and leaves out a portion. Of about 150,000 clones listed, around 82% are singletons. The chain couples TRBV3-1 (or the pseudogene TRBV3-2) to TRBJ2-3; 7 bases match TRBD2. The sample taken for sequencing was peripheral blood. This clonotype was obtained from a man in his 60s with acute or convalescent COVID-19. CDR3 nucleotide sequence: TGTGCCAGCAGCCGGGGGGGTTACCCAGATACGCAGTATTTT. Protein product: CASSRGGYPDTQYF.